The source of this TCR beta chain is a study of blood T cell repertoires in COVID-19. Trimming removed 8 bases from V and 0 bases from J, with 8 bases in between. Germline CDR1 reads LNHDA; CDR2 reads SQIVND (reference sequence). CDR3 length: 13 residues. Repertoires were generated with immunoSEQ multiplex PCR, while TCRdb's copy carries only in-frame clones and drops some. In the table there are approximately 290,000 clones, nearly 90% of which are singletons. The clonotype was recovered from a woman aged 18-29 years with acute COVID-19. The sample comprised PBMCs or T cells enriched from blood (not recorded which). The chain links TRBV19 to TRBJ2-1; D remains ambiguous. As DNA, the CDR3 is TGTGCCAGTCAAGATAGCTCCTACAATGAGCAGTTCTTC. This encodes CASQDSSYNEQFF. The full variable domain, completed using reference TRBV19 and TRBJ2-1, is DGGITQSPKYLFRKEGQNVTLSCEQNLNHDAMYWYRQDPGQGLRLIYYSQIVNDFQKGDIAEGYSVSREKKESFPLTVTSAQKNPTAFYLCASQDSSYNEQFFGPGTRLTVL.